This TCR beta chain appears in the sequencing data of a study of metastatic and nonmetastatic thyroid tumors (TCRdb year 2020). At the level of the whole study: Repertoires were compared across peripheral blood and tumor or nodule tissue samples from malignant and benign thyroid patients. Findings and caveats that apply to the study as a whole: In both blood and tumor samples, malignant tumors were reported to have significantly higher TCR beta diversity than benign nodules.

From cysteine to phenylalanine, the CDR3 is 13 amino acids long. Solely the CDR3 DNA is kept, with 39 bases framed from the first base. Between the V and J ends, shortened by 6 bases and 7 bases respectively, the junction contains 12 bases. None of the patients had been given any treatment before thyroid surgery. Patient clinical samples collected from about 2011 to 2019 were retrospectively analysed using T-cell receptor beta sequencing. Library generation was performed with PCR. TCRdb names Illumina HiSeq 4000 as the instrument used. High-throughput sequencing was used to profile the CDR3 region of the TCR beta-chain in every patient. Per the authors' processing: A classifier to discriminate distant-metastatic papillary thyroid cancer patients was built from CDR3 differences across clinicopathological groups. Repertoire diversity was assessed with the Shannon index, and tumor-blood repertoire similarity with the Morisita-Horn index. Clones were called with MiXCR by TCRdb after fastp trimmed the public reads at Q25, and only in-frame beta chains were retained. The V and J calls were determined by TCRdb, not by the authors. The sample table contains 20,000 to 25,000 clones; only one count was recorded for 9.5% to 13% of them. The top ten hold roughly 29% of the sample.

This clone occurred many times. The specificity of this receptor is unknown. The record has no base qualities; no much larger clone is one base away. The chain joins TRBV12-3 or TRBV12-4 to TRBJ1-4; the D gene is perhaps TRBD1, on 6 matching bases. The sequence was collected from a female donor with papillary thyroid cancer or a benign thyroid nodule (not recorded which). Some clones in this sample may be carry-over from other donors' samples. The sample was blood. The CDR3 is CASSSQGGEKLFF. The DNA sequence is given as TGTGCCAGCAGCTCACAGGGAGGTGAAAAACTGTTTTTT.